Described below is a single TCR beta chain sequence and its context. Assay: immunoSEQ multiplex PCR; the TCRdb copy retains only in-frame clones and omits some. Seen here are tens of thousands of clones, about 86% observed once, and the top ten hold approximately 12%. The data originate from a study of blood T cell repertoires in COVID-19. Study-level information: Samples representing acute and convalescent COVID-19 were sourced from the United States, Italy and Spain.

The CDR3 totals 14 residues. The V segment lost 7 bases and the J segment 9 bases; nucleotides outside the gene matches: 9. Looked up from germline, CDR1 is KGHDR and CDR2 is SFDVKD. The TCR was taken from a man in his sixties or seventies with active COVID-19. Sequencing was carried out using peripheral blood. The genes are TRBV24-1 and TRBJ1-5; 9 bases line up with TRBD1. The CDR3 sequence is CATSATGGPGPQHF. CDR3 DNA: TGTGCCACCAGCGCAACAGGGGGCCCCGGGCCCCAGCATTTT.